This entry lists 17 T cell receptor beta chains sequenced from one sample in a study of blood T cell repertoires in COVID-19. The protocol was immunoSEQ multiplex PCR, while the TCRdb copy is restricted to in-frame clones and leaves out a portion. This table holds some 150,000 clones, about 85% found once. Sequencing was carried out using peripheral blood. Receptors were obtained from a middle-aged man with acute or convalescent COVID-19.

The chain couples TRBV14 to TRBJ1-1, with TRBD1 identical over 10 bases. Germline assignment: CDR1 SGHDN and CDR2 FVKESK. The CDR3 is 14 amino acids. The J segment lost 9 bases and the V segment lost 2 bases, leaving 6 bases of the junction unmatched. Written as DNA, the CDR3 is TGTGCCAGCAGCCAAAATCCGGGACAGGGGCAAGCTTTCTTT. This gives the protein CASSQNPGQGQAFF.

The V gene is TRBV19, the J gene TRBJ1-1, with D maybe TRBD1 (5 bases). The germline V gene has CDR1 LNHDA and CDR2 SQIVND (reference sequence). V gave up 3 bases and J gave up 0 bases, with 8 bases separating them. The CDR3 runs 14 residues. The CDR3 reads CASSIAGMNTEAFF. The CDR3 DNA sequence: TGTGCCAGTAGTATTGCAGGGATGAACACTGAAGCTTTCTTT.

The gene calls are TRBV19 and TRBJ2-2; TRBD1 agrees at 8 bases. The germline V gene has CDR1 LNHDA and CDR2 SQIVND (reference sequence). The CDR3 covers 16 residues. The trim removed 5 bases at V and 5 bases at J, leaving 10 bases unmatched. CDR3 region: CASSPRGTGRTGELFF. CDR3 sequence (DNA): TGTGCCAGTAGTCCCCGGGGGACAGGTAGAACCGGGGAGCTGTTTTTT.

The genes are TRBV7-3 and TRBJ1-1; 9 nucleotides line up with TRBD1. V gave up 2 bases and J gave up 5 bases; unmatched junction bases: 15. CDR1 is SGHTA, CDR2 FQGTGA, per germline. The CDR3 covers 18 residues. The CDR3 bases are TGTGCCAGCAGCTTAGAAGGACAGGGGCGGGGAAGGGGAACTGAAGCTTTCTTT. Encoded protein: CASSLEGQGRGRGTEAFF.

The chain joins TRBV9 to TRBJ1-6; D gene unclear. The CDR3 is 14 residues long. Germline V CDR1 and CDR2: SGDLS, YYNGEE. Deletions cut 2 bases from V and 9 bases from J, with 12 bases between. The chain's CDR3 is CASSVSGKGSPLHF. CDR3 nucleotides: TGTGCCAGCAGCGTTTCGGGGAAGGGTTCACCCCTCCACTTT. Using reference TRBV9 and TRBJ1-6 for the parts outside the CDR3, the full variable domain is DSGVTQTPKHLITATGQRVTLRCSPRSGDLSVYWYQQSLDQGLQFLIQYYNGEERAKGNILERFSAQQFPDLHSELNLSSLELGDSALYFCASSVSGKGSPLHFGNGTRLTVT.

Only one count was recorded for this clone. V usage is TRBV6-1 and J usage is TRBJ2-2; D is possibly TRBD2 (5 bases). The CDR3 loop spans 15 amino acids. V shed 3 bases and J shed 1 base, with 9 bases lying between them. The V gene's germline CDR1 is MNHNS and CDR2 SASEGT. The CDR3, as DNA: TGTGCCAGCAGTGAGACGACTAAGAACACCGGGGAGCTGTTTTTT. It specifies CASSETTKNTGELFF.

J is TRBJ2-2 and V is TRBV5-1; D is unresolved. Trimming took off 1 base at V and 2 bases at J, with 6 bases between the two ends. There are 14 residues in the CDR3. Germline-derived CDR1 and CDR2 are SGHRS and YFSETQ. The CDR3 bases are TGCGCCAGCAGCTTGACCAGAAACACCGGGGAGCTGTTTTTT. Protein product: CASSLTRNTGELFF.

This chain joins TRBV6-6 and TRBJ2-5; D gene unclear. The V end was cut by 4 bases, the J end by 2 bases, with 11 bases between. Germline CDR1 and CDR2: MNHNY and SVGAGI (reference sequence). The CDR3 is 14 amino acids. CDR3 DNA sequence: TGTGCCAGCAGTTCTGGCGGAAAACAAGAGACCCAGTACTTC. This codes for CASSSGGKQETQYF.

The genes are TRBV7-2 and TRBJ1-2; the match to TRBD1 covers 7 bases. Looked up from germline, CDR1 is SGHTA and CDR2 is FQGNSA. CDR3 size: 15 residues. V lost 1 base, J lost 4 bases, and 6 bases stayed unmatched. The chain's CDR3 is CASSLESGGAYGYTF. The CDR3 coding sequence is TGTGCCAGCAGCTTAGAGTCAGGGGGTGCCTATGGCTACACCTTC.

This CDR3 reads CASSWALDNEQFF. CDR3 coding DNA: TGTGCCAGCAGCTGGGCATTAGACAATGAGCAGTTCTTC. J is TRBJ2-1 and V is TRBV13; D uncertain. V was pared by 4 bases and J by 5 bases, with 9 bases between. Germline V gene sequence: CDR1 PRHDT, CDR2 FYEKMQ (reference sequence). This CDR3 has 13 residues.

The CDR3 DNA reads as TGTGCCAGCTCACCACCCCAGGGAACGTCCTACGAGCAGTACTTC. Its protein is CASSPPQGTSYEQYF. The V gene is TRBV18, the J gene TRBJ2-7; perhaps TRBD1 as D (5 bases). Germline lookup yields CDR1 KGHSH and CDR2 LQKENI. With 0 bases removed from V and 1 base from J, the gap between germline ends came to 10 bases. This CDR3 is 15 amino acids long.

CDR3 sequence (DNA): TGTGCCAGCAGTGAGGGCAGGGTGTCACAGCCCCAGCATTTT. Residues: CASSEGRVSQPQHF. The chain is built from TRBV6-1 and TRBJ1-5; D is perhaps TRBD1 (5 bases). CDR1 and CDR2 (germline): MNHNS, SASEGT. This CDR3 spans 14 amino acids. V was cut by 3 bases and J by 7 bases, with 13 bases left in between.

The V gene is TRBV15, the J gene TRBJ1-2; D is possibly TRBD1 (6 bases). The V gene's germline CDR1 is LNHNV and CDR2 YYDKDF (reference sequence). V was clipped by 0 bases and J by 4 bases, with 12 bases between them. CDR3 length: 15 amino acids. The CDR3 is CATSRDRGAGYGYTF. The DNA of the CDR3 is TGTGCCACCAGCAGAGACCGGGGGGCAGGCTATGGCTACACCTTC.

The rearrangement joins TRBV5-5 to TRBJ1-5, with 9 bases matching TRBD1. V shed 6 bases and J 0 bases; nucleotides not matched to a gene: 4. Germline values: CDR1 SGHKS, CDR2 YYEKEE (reference sequence). This CDR3 spans 15 amino acids. The CDR3 DNA reads as TGTGCCAGCACACAGGGGGCCTATAGCAATCAGCCCCAGCATTTT. This encodes CASTQGAYSNQPQHF.

The chain carries TRBV28 and TRBJ1-4; 12 nucleotides line up with TRBD1. CDR1 is MDHEN and CDR2 is SYDVKM in the germline V gene. The CDR3 is made up of 15 amino acids. J was trimmed by 7 bases and V by 6 bases; bases with no gene match: 6. The CDR3 DNA reads as TGTGCCAGCAGCCCCGGGACAGGGGGCGGTGAAAAACTGTTTTTT. Translation gives CASSPGTGGGEKLFF.

CDR3 region: CASSPSGGANEKLFF. CDR3 DNA: TGCGCCAGCAGCCCGAGTGGGGGGGCTAATGAAAAACTGTTTTTT. The rearrangement joins TRBV5-1 to TRBJ1-4; D is perhaps TRBD1 (5 bases). There are 15 residues in the CDR3. Germline V gene lookup returns CDR1 SGHRS and CDR2 YFSETQ. V was shortened by 4 bases and J by 3 bases, with 13 bases between the two germline ends.

This chain connects TRBV7-3 to TRBJ2-1; 8 nucleotides match TRBD1. Trimming took 0 bases from V and 8 from J; bases not matched to a gene: 3. The CDR3 is 14 amino acids. Per the germline V gene, CDR1 is SGHTA and CDR2 is FQGTGA. The CDR3 reads CASSLTGGQDEQFF. Here the CDR3 DNA reads TGTGCCAGCAGCTTAACAGGGGGACAGGATGAGCAGTTCTTC.